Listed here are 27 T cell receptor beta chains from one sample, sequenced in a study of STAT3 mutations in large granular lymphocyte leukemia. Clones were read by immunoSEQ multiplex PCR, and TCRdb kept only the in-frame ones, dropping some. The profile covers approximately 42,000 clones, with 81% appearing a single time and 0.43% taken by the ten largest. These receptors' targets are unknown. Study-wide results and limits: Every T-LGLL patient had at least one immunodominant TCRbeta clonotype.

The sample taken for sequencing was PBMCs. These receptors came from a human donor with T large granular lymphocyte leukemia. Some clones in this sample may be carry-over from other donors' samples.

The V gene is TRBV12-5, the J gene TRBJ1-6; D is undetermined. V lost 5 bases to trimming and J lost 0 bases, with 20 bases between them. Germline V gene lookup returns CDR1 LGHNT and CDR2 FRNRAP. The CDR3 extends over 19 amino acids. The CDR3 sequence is CASGPSWARESSYNSPLHF. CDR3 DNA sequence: TGTGCTAGTGGTCCGTCCTGGGCCCGGGAGAGCTCCTATAATTCACCCCTCCACTTT.

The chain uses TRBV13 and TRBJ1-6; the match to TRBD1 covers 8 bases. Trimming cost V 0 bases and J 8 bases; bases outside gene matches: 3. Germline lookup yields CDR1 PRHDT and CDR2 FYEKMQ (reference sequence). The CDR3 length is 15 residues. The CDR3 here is CASSLGDRDDSPLHF. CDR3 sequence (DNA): TGTGCCAGCAGCTTAGGGGACAGGGATGATTCACCCCTCCACTTT.

The CDR3 loop reads CASSEGSLYEQYF. The DNA for the CDR3 is TGTGCCAGCAGTGAAGGGTCACTCTACGAGCAGTACTTC. V and J are TRBV6-1 and TRBJ2-7; D is unclear. The CDR3 totals 13 residues. With 1 base removed from V and 3 bases from J, the gap between germline ends came to 7 bases. Germline assignment: CDR1 MNHNS and CDR2 SASEGT.

In nucleotides, the CDR3 is TGTGCCAGCAGCGGGGGGATGGGCACCCAGTACTTC. Protein: CASSGGMGTQYF. The chain joins TRBV9 to TRBJ2-5; the D gene could be TRBD1 or TRBD2 (5 bases each). This CDR3 has 12 amino acids. Germline CDR1 SGDLS, CDR2 YYNGEE. Trimming left V 3 bases short and J 8 bases short, with 11 bases between.

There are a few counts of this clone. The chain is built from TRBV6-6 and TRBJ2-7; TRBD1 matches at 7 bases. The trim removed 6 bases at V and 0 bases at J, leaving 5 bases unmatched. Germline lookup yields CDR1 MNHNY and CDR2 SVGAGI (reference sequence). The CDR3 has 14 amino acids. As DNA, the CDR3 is TGTGCCAGCAGCTCCAGGGGGACCTCCTACGAGCAGTACTTC. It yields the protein CASSSRGTSYEQYF.

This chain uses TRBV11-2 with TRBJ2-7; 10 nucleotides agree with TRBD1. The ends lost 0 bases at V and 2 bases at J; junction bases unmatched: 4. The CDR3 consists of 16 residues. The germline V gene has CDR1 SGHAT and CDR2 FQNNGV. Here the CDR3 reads CASSLEEDRGTYEQYF. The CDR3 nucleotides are TGTGCCAGCAGCTTAGAGGAGGACAGGGGGACCTACGAGCAGTACTTC.

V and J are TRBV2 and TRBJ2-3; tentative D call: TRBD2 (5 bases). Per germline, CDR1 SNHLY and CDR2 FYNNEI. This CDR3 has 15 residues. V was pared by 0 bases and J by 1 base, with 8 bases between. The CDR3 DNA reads TGTGCCAGCAGTGAAGCGCGGGCAGGCACAGATACGCAGTATTTT. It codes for CASSEARAGTDTQYF.

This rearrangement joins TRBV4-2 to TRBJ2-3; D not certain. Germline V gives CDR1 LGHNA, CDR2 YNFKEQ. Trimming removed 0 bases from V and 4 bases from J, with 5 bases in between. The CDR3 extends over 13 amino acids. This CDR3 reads CASSQDPADTQYF. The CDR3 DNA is TGTGCCAGCAGCCAAGATCCGGCAGATACGCAGTATTTT.

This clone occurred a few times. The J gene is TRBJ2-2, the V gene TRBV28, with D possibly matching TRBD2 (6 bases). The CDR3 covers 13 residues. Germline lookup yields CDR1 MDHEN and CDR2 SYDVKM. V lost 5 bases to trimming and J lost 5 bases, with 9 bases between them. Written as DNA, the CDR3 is TGTGCCAGCAGTCGGGACTGGACCGGGGAGCTGTTTTTT. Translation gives CASSRDWTGELFF. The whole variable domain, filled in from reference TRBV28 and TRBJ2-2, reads DVKVTQSSRYLVKRTGEKVFLECVQDMDHENMFWYRQDPGLGLRLIYFSYDVKMKEKGDIPEGYSVSREKKERFSLILESASTNQTSMYLCASSRDWTGELFFGEGSRLTVL.

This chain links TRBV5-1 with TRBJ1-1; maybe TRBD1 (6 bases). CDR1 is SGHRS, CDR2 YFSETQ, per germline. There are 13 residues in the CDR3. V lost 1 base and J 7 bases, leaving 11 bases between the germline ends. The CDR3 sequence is CASSLNRADEAFF. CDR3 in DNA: TGCGCCAGCAGCTTGAACAGGGCGGATGAAGCTTTCTTT.

The CDR3 loop reads CASSYFTGSNQPQHF. DNA of the CDR3: TGTGCCAGCAGTTACTTTACAGGGAGCAATCAGCCCCAGCATTTT. V usage is TRBV6-6 and J usage is TRBJ1-5, with D tentatively TRBD1 (6 bases). The germline V and J ends were trimmed by 1 base and 1 base, with 8 bases remaining between them. This CDR3 contains 15 residues. Germline CDR1 is MNHNY and CDR2 is SVGAGI (reference sequence).

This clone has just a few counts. CDR3 sequence reads: CRGGHTEAFF. Here the CDR3 DNA reads TGCAGGGGAGGGCACACTGAAGCTTTCTTT. V and J are TRBV20-1 and TRBJ1-1; D uncertain. The CDR3 runs 10 residues. CDR1 and CDR2 from the germline V gene are DFQATT and SNEGSKA (reference sequence).

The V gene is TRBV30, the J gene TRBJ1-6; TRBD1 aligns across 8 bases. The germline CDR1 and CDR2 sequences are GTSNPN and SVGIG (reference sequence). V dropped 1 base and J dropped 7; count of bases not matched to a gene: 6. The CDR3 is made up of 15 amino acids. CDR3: CAWSASDRDNSPLHF. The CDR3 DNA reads TGTGCCTGGAGTGCCTCGGACAGGGACAATTCACCCCTCCACTTT.

The CDR3 DNA sequence: TGTGCCAGCAGAAGAGGGACAGGGTCAAGTTTTGATGGCTACACCTTC. Translating gives CASRRGTGSSFDGYTF. The chain carries TRBV2 and TRBJ1-2; 9 positions match TRBD1. Germline V CDR1 and CDR2: SNHLY, FYNNEI. This CDR3 is built from 16 residues. The V and J ends lost 6 bases and 6 bases, in that order; junction bases with no gene match: 14.

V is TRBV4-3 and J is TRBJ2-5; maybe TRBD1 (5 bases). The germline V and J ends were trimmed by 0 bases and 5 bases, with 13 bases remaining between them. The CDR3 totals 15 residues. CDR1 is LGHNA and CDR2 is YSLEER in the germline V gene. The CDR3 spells CASSQDIRERETQYF. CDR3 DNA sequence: TGCGCCAGCAGCCAAGATATCAGGGAACGCGAGACCCAGTACTTC.

CDR3 sequence: CASSVGQLANTGELFF. CDR3 in DNA: TGTGCCAGCAGCGTAGGGCAGCTGGCGAACACCGGGGAGCTGTTTTTT. The chain combines TRBV9 with TRBJ2-2; D remains unclear. From germline, CDR1 is SGDLS and CDR2 YYNGEE. The CDR3 spans 16 residues. Between the trimmed V and J ends, which lost 0 bases and 0 bases, there was a span of 9 bases. The full variable domain, its missing parts supplied by reference TRBV9 and TRBJ2-2, is DSGVTQTPKHLITATGQRVTLRCSPRSGDLSVYWYQQSLDQGLQFLIQYYNGEERAKGNILERFSAQQFPDLHSELNLSSLELGDSALYFCASSVGQLANTGELFFGEGSRLTVL.

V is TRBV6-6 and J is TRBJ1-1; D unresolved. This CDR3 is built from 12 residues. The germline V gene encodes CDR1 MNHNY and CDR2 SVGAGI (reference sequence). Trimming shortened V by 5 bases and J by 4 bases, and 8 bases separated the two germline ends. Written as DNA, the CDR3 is TGTGCCAGCAGTCCCGCCGTCACTGAAGCTTTCTTT. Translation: CASSPAVTEAFF.

The DNA for the CDR3 is TGTGCCAGCAGCTTGCACCAGGGAAGTGGCAATCAGCCCCAGCATTTT. This codes for CASSLHQGSGNQPQHF. The chain couples TRBV5-8 to TRBJ1-5; perhaps TRBD1 as D (5 bases). Trimming cost V 1 base and J 2 bases, with 13 bases left between them. The length of the CDR3 is 16 residues. Germline values: CDR1 SGHTS, CDR2 YDEGEE. Based on the CDR3 plus reference TRBV5-8 and TRBJ1-5, the full variable domain is EAGVTQSPTHLIKTRGQQATLRCSPISGHTSVYWYQQALGLGLQFLLWYDEGEERNRGNFPPRFSGRQFPNYSSELNVNALELEDSALYLCASSLHQGSGNQPQHFGDGTRLSIL.

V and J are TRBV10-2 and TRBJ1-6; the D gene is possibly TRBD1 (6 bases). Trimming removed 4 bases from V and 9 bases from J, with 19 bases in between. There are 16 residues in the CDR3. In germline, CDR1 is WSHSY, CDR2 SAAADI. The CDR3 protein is CASSVPPVAGVSPLHF. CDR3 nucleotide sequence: TGCGCCAGCAGTGTCCCTCCTGTAGCAGGGGTTTCACCCCTCCACTTT.

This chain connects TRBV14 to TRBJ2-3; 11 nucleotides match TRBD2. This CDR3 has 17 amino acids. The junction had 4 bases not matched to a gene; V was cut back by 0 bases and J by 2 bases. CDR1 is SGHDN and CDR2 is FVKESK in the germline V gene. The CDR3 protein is CASSQDLAGGPTDTQYF. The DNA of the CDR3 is TGTGCCAGCAGCCAAGATCTAGCGGGGGGACCCACAGATACGCAGTATTTT. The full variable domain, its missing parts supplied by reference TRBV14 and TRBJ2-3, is EAGVTQFPSHSVIEKGQTVTLRCDPISGHDNLYWYRRVMGKEIKFLLHFVKESKQDESGMPNNRFLAERTGGTYSTLKVQPAELEDSGVYFCASSQDLAGGPTDTQYFGPGTRLTVL.

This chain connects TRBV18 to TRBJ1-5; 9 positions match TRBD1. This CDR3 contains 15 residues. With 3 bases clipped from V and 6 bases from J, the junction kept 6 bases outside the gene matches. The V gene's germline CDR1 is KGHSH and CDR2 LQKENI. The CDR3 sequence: CASSPGQGGVQPQHF. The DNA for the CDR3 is TGTGCCAGCTCACCGGGACAGGGTGGCGTTCAGCCCCAGCATTTT.

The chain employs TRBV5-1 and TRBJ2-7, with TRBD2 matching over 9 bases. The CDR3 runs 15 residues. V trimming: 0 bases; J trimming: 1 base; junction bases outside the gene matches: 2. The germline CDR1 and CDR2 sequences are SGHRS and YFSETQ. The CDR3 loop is CASSLEAGGSYEQYF. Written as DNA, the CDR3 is TGCGCCAGCAGCTTGGAAGCGGGGGGTTCCTACGAGCAGTACTTC.

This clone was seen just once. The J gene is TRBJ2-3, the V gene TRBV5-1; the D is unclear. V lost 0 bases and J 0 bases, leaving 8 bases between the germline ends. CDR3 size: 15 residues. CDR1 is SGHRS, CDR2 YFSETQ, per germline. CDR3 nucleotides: TGCGCCAGCAGCTTGGCCACGGCTAGCACAGATACGCAGTATTTT. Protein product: CASSLATASTDTQYF. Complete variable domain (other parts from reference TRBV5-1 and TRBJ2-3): KAGVTQTPRYLIKTRGQQVTLSCSPISGHRSVSWYQQTPGQGLQFLFEYFSETQRNKGNFPGRFSGRQFSNSRSEMNVSTLELGDSALYLCASSLATASTDTQYFGPGTRLTVL.

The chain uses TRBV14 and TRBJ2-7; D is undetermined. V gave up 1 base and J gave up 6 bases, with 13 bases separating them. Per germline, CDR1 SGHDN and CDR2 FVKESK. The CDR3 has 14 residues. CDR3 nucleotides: TGTGCCAGCAGCCAAGTTTACGGGTCGGGCGAGCAGTACTTC. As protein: CASSQVYGSGEQYF.

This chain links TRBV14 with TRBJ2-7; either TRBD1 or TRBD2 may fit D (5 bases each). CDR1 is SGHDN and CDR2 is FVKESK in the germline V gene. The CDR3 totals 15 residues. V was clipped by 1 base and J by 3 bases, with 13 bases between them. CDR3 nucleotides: TGTGCCAGCAGCCAAGCCCGGGACGAGCTCTACGAGCAGTACTTC. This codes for CASSQARDELYEQYF.

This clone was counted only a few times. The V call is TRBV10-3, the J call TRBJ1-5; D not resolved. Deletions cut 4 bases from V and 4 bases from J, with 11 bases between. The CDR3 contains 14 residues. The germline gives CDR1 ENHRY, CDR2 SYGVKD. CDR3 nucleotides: TGTGCCATCAGTGCGGCACAGTTTAATCAGCCCCAGCATTTT. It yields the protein CAISAAQFNQPQHF.

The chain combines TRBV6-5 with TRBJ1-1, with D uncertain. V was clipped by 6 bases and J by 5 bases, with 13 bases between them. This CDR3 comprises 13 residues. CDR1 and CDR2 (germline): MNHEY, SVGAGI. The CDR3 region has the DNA TGTGCCAGCAGGATGATGGGTCGAACTGAAGCTTTCTTT. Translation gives CASRMMGRTEAFF.